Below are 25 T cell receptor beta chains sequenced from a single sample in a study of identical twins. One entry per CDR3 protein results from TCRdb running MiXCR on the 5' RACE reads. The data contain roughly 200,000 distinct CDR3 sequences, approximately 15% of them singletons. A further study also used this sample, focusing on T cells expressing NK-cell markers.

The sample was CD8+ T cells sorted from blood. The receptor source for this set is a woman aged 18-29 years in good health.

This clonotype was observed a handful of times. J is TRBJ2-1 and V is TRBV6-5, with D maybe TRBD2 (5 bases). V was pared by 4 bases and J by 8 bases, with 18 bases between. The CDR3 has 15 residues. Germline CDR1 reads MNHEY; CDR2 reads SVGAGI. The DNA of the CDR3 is TGTGCCAGCAGTTTTAGACCGGACTCCTTAGATGAGCAGTTCTTC. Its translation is CASSFRPDSLDEQFF.

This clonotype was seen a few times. The CDR3 sequence is CASSQGTGWDGYTF. The CDR3 DNA follows: TGTGCCAGCAGCCAAGGGACAGGGTGGGATGGCTACACCTTC. The rearrangement links TRBV4-2 to TRBJ1-2; 8 bases fit TRBD1. Germline V gene lookup returns CDR1 LGHNA and CDR2 YNFKEQ. CDR3 length: 14 amino acids. Trimming at V came to 1 base and at J to 6 bases, leaving 4 bases not matched to a gene.

The CDR3 loop reads CASRYVTEAFF. Here the CDR3 DNA reads TGTGCCAGCCGTTACGTCACTGAAGCTTTCTTT. The rearrangement joins TRBV7-9 to TRBJ1-1; no reliable D call. V was trimmed by 8 bases and J by 4 bases, leaving 8 bases between them. Looked up from germline, CDR1 is SEHNR and CDR2 is FQNEAQ (reference sequence). This CDR3 has 11 residues. Based on the CDR3 plus reference TRBV7-9 and TRBJ1-1, the full variable domain is DTGVSQNPRHKITKRGQNVTFRCDPISEHNRLYWYRQTLGQGPEFLTYFQNEAQLEKSRLLSDRFSAERPKGSFSTLEIQRTEQGDSAMYLCASRYVTEAFFGQGTRLTVV.

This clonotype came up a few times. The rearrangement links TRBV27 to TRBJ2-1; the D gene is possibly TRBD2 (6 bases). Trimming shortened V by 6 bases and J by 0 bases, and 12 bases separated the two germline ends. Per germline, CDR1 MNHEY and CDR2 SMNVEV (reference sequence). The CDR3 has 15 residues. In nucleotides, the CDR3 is TGTGCCAGCAGCCCTCGACTAGACTCCTACAATGAGCAGTTCTTC. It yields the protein CASSPRLDSYNEQFF.

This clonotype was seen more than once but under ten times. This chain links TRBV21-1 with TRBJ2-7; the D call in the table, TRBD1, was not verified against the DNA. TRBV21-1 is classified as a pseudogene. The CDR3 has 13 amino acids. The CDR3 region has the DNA TGTGCCAGCGTCACAAGGGACAATTACGAGCAGTACTTC. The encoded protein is CASVTRDNYEQYF.

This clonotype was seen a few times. This CDR3 is CASSQAGPEQFF. CDR3 coding DNA: TGTGCCAGCAGCCAAGCTGGTCCTGAGCAGTTCTTC. This chain connects TRBV4-2 to TRBJ2-1; D is unclear. Germline assignment: CDR1 LGHNA and CDR2 YNFKEQ. The CDR3 runs to 12 residues. V lost 1 base to trimming and J lost 9 bases, with 7 bases between them.

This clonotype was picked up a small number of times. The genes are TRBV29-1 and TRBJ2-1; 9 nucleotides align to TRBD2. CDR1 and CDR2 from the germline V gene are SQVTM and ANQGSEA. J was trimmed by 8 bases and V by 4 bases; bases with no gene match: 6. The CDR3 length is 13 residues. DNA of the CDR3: TGCAGCGTTGGGCCTAGCGGGGCCCATGAGCAGTTCTTC. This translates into CSVGPSGAHEQFF.

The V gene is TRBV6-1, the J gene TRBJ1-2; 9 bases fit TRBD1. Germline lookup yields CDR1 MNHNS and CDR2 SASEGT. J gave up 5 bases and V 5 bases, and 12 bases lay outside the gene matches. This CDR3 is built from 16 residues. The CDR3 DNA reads TGTGCCAGCAGTCCTCCCGGACAGGGGAGGAAGTATGGCTACACCTTC. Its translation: CASSPPGQGRKYGYTF.

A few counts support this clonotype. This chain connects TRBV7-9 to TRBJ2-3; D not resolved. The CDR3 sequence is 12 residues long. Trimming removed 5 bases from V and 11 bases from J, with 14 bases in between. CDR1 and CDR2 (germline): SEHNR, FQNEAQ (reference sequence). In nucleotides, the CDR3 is TGTGCCAGCAGCGGCAACGAGAACTTGCAGTATTTT. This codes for CASSGNENLQYF.

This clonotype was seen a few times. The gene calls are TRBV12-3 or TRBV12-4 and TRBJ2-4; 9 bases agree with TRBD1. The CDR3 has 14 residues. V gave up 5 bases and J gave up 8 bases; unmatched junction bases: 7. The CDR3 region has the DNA TGTGCCAGCAGTATAACGGGACAGGGAGACATTCAGTACTTC. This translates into CASSITGQGDIQYF.

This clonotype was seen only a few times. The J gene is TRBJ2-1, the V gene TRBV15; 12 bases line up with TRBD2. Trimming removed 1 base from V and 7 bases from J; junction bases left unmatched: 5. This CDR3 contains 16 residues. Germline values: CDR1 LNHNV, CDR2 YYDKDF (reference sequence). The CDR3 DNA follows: TGTGCCACCAGCAGAGGACTAGCGGGAGACAAGAATGAGCAGTTCTTC. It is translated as CATSRGLAGDKNEQFF.

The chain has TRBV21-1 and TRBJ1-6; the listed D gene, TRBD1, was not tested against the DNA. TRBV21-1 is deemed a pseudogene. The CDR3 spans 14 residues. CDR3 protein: CASRRKGSENPLHF. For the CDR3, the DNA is TGTGCCAGCAGGCGCAAGGGGTCGGAGAACCCCCTCCACTTT.

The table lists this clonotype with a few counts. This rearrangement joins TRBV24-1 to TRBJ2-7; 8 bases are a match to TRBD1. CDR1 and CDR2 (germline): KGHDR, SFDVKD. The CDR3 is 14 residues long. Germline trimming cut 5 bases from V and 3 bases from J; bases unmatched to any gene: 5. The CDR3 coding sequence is TGTGCCACCAGTGGGCCGGGACAGGTCTACGAGCAGTACTTC. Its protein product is CATSGPGQVYEQYF.

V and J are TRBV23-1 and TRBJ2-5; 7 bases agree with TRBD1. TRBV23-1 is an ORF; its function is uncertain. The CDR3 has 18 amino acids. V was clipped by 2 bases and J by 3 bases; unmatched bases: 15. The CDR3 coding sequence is TGCGCCAGCAGTCAAGGCAAGAAGACGGGACAGAACAAAGAGACCCAGTACTTC. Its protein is CASSQGKKTGQNKETQYF.

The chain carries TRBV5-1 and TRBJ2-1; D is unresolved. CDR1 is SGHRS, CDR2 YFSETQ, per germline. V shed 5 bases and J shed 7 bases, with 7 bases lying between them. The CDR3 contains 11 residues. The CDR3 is CASRWSNEQFF. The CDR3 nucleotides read TGCGCCAGCAGATGGAGTAATGAGCAGTTCTTC.

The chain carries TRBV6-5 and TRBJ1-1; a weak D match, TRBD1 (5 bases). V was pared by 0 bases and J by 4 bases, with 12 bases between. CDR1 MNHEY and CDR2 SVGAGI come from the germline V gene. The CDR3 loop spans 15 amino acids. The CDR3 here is CASSYSRQRLTEAFF. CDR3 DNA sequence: TGTGCCAGCAGTTACTCCCGACAGAGACTCACTGAAGCTTTCTTT.

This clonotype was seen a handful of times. The DNA of the CDR3 is TGTGCCAGCAGTCCTGACTCCGGGGGTTACACCGGGGAGCTGTTTTTT. This sequence encodes CASSPDSGGYTGELFF. The rearrangement joins TRBV27 to TRBJ2-2; perhaps TRBD2 as D (6 bases). This CDR3 is 16 amino acids long. V lost 5 bases and J lost 3, with 16 bases in between. Per the germline V gene, CDR1 is MNHEY and CDR2 is SMNVEV (reference sequence).

CDR3 residues: CASEREKLGEQFF. Written as DNA, the CDR3 is TGCGCCAGCGAGCGGGAGAAGCTCGGTGAGCAGTTCTTC. This rearrangement joins TRBV5-1 to TRBJ2-1, with TRBD2 matching over 8 bases. V lost 7 bases and J lost 9; bases outside the gene matches: 9. CDR1 SGHRS and CDR2 YFSETQ come from the germline V gene. CDR3 length: 13 residues.

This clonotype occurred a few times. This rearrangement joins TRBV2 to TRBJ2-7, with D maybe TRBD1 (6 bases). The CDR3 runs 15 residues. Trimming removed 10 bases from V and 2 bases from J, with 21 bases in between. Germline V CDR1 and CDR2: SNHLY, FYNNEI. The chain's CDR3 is CATFAWKGVTYEQYF. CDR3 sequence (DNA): TGTGCCACCTTCGCGTGGAAGGGGGTCACCTACGAGCAGTACTTC.

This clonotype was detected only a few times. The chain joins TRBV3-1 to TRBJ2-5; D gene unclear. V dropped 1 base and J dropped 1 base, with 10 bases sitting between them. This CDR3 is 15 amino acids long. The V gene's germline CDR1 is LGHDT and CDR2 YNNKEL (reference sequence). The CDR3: CASSQGAAPQETQYF. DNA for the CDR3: TGTGCCAGCAGCCAAGGGGCGGCGCCCCAAGAGACCCAGTACTTC.

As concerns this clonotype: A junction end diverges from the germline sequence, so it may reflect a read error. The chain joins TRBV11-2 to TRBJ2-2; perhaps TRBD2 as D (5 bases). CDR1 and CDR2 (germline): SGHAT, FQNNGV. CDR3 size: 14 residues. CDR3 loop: CASSLDLRAGELFF. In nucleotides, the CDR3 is TGTGCCAGCAGCTTAGATTTGCGGGCCGGGGAACTGTTTTTT.

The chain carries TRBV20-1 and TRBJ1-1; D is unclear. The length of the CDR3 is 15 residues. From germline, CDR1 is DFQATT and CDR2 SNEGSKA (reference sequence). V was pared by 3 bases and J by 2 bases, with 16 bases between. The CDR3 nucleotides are TGCAGTGCTAGTATATTTCCGGGCTATAACACTGAAGCTTTCTTT. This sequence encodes CSASIFPGYNTEAFF.

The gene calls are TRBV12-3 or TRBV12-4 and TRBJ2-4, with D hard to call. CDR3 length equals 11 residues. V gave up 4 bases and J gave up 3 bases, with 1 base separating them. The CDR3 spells CASSYKNIQYF. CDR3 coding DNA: TGTGCCAGCAGTTACAAAAACATTCAGTACTTC.

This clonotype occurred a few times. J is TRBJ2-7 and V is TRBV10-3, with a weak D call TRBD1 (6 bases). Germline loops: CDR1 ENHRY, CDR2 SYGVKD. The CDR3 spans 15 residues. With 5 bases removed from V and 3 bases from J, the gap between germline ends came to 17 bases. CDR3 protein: CAISSGQGMNYEQYF. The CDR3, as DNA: TGTGCCATCAGTTCGGGTCAGGGGATGAACTACGAGCAGTACTTC.

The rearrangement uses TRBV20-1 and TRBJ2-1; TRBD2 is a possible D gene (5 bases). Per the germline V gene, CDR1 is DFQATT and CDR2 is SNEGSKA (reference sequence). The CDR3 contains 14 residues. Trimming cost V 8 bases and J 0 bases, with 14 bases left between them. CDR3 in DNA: TGCAGTCCCCGTGGTGGGAGCTCCTACAATGAGCAGTTCTTC. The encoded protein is CSPRGGSSYNEQFF.